This T cell receptor (beta chain) was recovered during a study of cytomegalovirus exposure and HLA in healthy donors (dated by TCRdb to 2016 to 2017). In terms of the full investigation: A later analysis indicated that the 100 to 150 validation repertoires were generated on the platform also employed for the roughly 730 repertoires of the first cohort. The study aimed to test whether signatures of past pathogen exposure could be identified by cataloging public T cell receptors. A separate validation cohort of about 110 different subjects was used in addition to the roughly 640-subject first cohort. To predict cytomegalovirus infection status, the study brought together high-throughput TCR immunosequencing, statistical association of individual TCRs with disease status, and machine learning. General findings and caveats noted by the study authors: The classifier was reported to diagnose cytomegalovirus status with high specificity and sensitivity in both the original and validation cohorts. While some public TCRs were present in many individuals, most TCR sequences turned up only very rarely across donors. The study listed 164 TCR beta chains as associated with cytomegalovirus. Subsequent analysis determined that TCRs grouped into clusters in the first cohort also showed a tendency toward co-occurrence across the 130 or so validation repertoires, and about 93% of cluster scores exceeded 0. Three of the identified cytomegalovirus-associated TCR beta chains were confirmed in vitro to be specific for cytomegalovirus antigens. A later analysis lacked HLA typing for the validation cohort, so it scored co-occurrence in that cohort across all 130 or so repertoires. According to the authors, the approach could potentially be generalized to other disease states and immunological phenotypes.

Looking up the germline V gene yields CDR1 SGHAT and CDR2 FQNNGV. Ends trimmed: V by 5 bases, J by 2 bases; bases unmatched to a gene: 6. The CDR3 has 16 amino acids, counting the end cysteine and phenylalanine. The sequence is cut down to CDR3 DNA, 48 bases in frame from base 1. The method was the immunoSEQ multiplex PCR assay. On the study's bioinformatics: A statistical classification framework was built to diagnose cytomegalovirus status from the catalog of TCR beta chain sequences. TCRdb holds this immuneACCESS table with in-frame rearrangements only. Some clones are missing; in checked studies, unresolved V genes explain under half, and the rest has no known cause. The V and J calls and the clone size are those of that table, but D and trimming were determined from the DNA. The sample yields 150,000 to 200,000 clones; roughly 88% were counted once. The leading ten clones occupy about 1.6% of the sample.

Donors formed part of the validation cohort, which comprised 120 subjects and was distinct from the first cohort of 666 subjects. A word on this clone: It lacks a known antigen. Per-base qualities were not stored, and no clone one base away is much larger.

The TCR comes from a woman aged 18 to 35 in good health and CMV-seronegative. This chain is built from TRBV11-2 and TRBJ2-7; 13 bases in the middle match TRBD2. Sequenced input: PBMCs. The DNA sequence reads TGTGCCAGCAGCCGCACCGGACTAGCGGGAGCCTACGAGCAGTACTTC. Its protein is CASSRTGLAGAYEQYF. The full variable domain, completed from the reference TRBV11-2 and TRBJ2-7 proteins outside the CDR3, reads EAGVAQSPRYKIIEKRQSVAFWCNPISGHATLYWYQQILGQGPKLLIQFQNNGVVDDSQLPKDRFSAERLKGVDSTLKIQPAKLEDSAVYLCASSRTGLAGAYEQYFGPGTRLTVT.